These 8 T cell receptor beta chains were all obtained from the same sample, sequenced in a study of shared clonotypes between healthy human individuals (dated by TCRdb to 2020 to 2022). The library was built by means of the immunoSEQ multiplex PCR assay. The immuneACCESS repertoire file appears here via TCRdb, limited to in-frame rearrangements. These files lack a portion of the clones; in checked studies, under half of the deficit traces to unresolved V genes, and the cause of the others is not known. This sample holds approximately 2,200,000 clones; around 93% were observed only once. The ten most abundant clones make up about 1.8% of the sample. For the CD8 naive samples, CD45RO-negative cells were positively selected for CCR7, yielding a CD45RA+CCR7+ population from which TemRA cells were excluded. Sequencing was performed on naive CD8+ T cells from PBMCs. Reading the label with the study, this specimen's cell subset or site is: CD45RA+CCR7+. The receptors were sampled from a man aged 18 to 35 in good health. Some clones in this sample may be carry-over from other donors' samples.

This clone has more than one count but fewer than ten. The gene calls are TRBV28 and TRBJ1-1, with D possibly matching TRBD1 (5 bases). There are 14 residues in the CDR3. Per germline, CDR1 MDHEN and CDR2 SYDVKM. Trimming took off 5 bases at V and 5 bases at J, with 15 bases between the two ends. The CDR3 is CASSLHLGGTEAFF. CDR3 bases: TGTGCCAGCAGTCTCCATCTTGGGGGAACTGAAGCTTTCTTT.

The chain combines TRBV29-1 with TRBJ1-1; D is undetermined. Trimming left V 7 bases short and J 0 bases short, with 15 bases between. CDR1 is SQVTM, CDR2 ANQGSEA, per germline. The CDR3 has 14 residues. The CDR3, as DNA: TGCAGCGCCTCACAGTACCACCTGAACACTGAAGCTTTCTTT. Protein sequence: CSASQYHLNTEAFF.

This chain links TRBV27 with TRBJ2-7, with TRBD2 matching over 8 bases. CDR3 length equals 14 residues. Trimming removed 10 bases from V and 6 bases from J; junction bases left unmatched: 14. The germline gives CDR1 MNHEY, CDR2 SMNVEV (reference sequence). CDR3 sequence reads: CANPSGRVQCEQYF. CDR3 nucleotides: TGTGCCAATCCGAGCGGGAGAGTCCAATGCGAGCAGTACTTC.

The CDR3 region has the DNA TGTGCCAGCAGTTTCTGGGGGCAGGCGGATTACGAGCAGTACTTC. Translation: CASSFWGQADYEQYF. The J gene is TRBJ2-7, the V gene TRBV28; D perhaps matches TRBD1 (6 bases). V was trimmed by 3 bases and J by 4 bases, leaving 16 bases between them. Germline V CDR1 and CDR2: MDHEN, SYDVKM. CDR3 size: 15 residues.

The chain uses TRBV11-2 and TRBJ2-7; maybe TRBD1 (6 bases). The CDR3 is 14 amino acids. Looked up from germline, CDR1 is SGHAT and CDR2 is FQNNGV. The germline V and J ends were trimmed by 5 bases and 1 base, with 12 bases remaining between them. This CDR3 is CASSHRDTSYEQYF. The CDR3 nucleotides are TGTGCCAGCAGCCATAGGGACACATCCTACGAGCAGTACTTC.

This chain connects TRBV28 to TRBJ2-1; D possibly matches TRBD1 or TRBD2 (5 bases each). The germline gives CDR1 MDHEN, CDR2 SYDVKM. Trimming shortened V by 5 bases and J by 2 bases, and 10 bases separated the two germline ends. This CDR3 is 14 amino acids long. The DNA for the CDR3 is TGTGCCAGCAGTGTCACGGGGCCCTACAATGAGCAGTTCTTC. This codes for CASSVTGPYNEQFF.

This clone was picked up one time. Being one base from a much bigger clone, this may be a read error. Other DNA sequences in this specimen translate into the identical CDR3. The chain recombines TRBV27 with TRBJ1-5; no reliable D call. V shed 1 base and J shed 1 base, with 2 bases lying between them. The germline gives CDR1 MNHEY, CDR2 SMNVEV (reference sequence). The CDR3 loop spans 13 amino acids. For the CDR3, the DNA is TGTGCCAGCAGTTTATTCAGCAATCAGCCCCAGCATTTT. It encodes CASSLFSNQPQHF.

V gene TRBV5-1 combines with J gene TRBJ2-5; 9 bases align to TRBD1. The CDR3 loop spans 15 amino acids. The junction had 4 bases not matched to a gene; V was cut back by 1 base and J by 3 bases. Germline values: CDR1 SGHRS, CDR2 YFSETQ. The CDR3 DNA sequence: TGCGCCAGCAGCTTGTCGAGGACAGGGGAAGAGACCCAGTACTTC. As protein: CASSLSRTGEETQYF.